The rows below give T cell receptor beta chains drawn from one sample of a study of cytotoxic CD8 clonotypes in ibrutinib-treated CLL. Clones were read by immunoSEQ multiplex PCR, and TCRdb kept only the in-frame ones, dropping some. This sample yields about 330,000 clones, of which roughly 70% are seen a single time; under 8% belongs to the top ten. The starting material was PBMCs, obtained after 36 months of ibrutinib treatment. The receptors shown here come from a human donor with chronic lymphocytic leukemia. The CDR3 runs from the conserved cysteine through the conserved F or W. The order of the fields is CDR3 protein, V gene, clone size, J gene. The size field is filled for only some rows; it gives once, few, many or a size class.

CDR3aa: CASSLASASGNEQFF
v_gene: TRBV28
abundance: -
j_gene: TRBJ2-1

CDR3aa: CAISDQARAGISYEQYF
v_gene: TRBV10-3
abundance: -
j_gene: TRBJ2-7

CDR3aa: CASSSAGERETQYF
v_gene: TRBV11-3
abundance: -
j_gene: TRBJ2-5

CDR3aa: CASSERKKNEQFF
v_gene: TRBV10-1
abundance: -
j_gene: TRBJ2-1

CDR3aa: CASSQSPTGRHEQYF
v_gene: TRBV7-8
abundance: few
j_gene: TRBJ2-7

CDR3aa: CSVGRENTEAFF
v_gene: TRBV29-1
abundance: -
j_gene: TRBJ1-1

CDR3aa: CASSPRIAGAYEQYF
v_gene: TRBV7-8
abundance: -
j_gene: TRBJ2-7

CDR3aa: CASSLSPGLGETQYF
v_gene: TRBV7-9
abundance: -
j_gene: TRBJ2-5

CDR3aa: CASGTGETQYF
v_gene: TRBV9
abundance: few
j_gene: TRBJ2-5

CDR3aa: CATSPGLAGNYEQYF
v_gene: TRBV15
abundance: -
j_gene: TRBJ2-7

CDR3aa: CSVERIDQLGDYGYTF
v_gene: TRBV29-1
abundance: -
j_gene: TRBJ1-2

CDR3aa: CATSRDGPAWGGEDTQYF
v_gene: TRBV15
abundance: -
j_gene: TRBJ2-3

CDR3aa: CASTRTGTRYEQYF
v_gene: TRBV28
abundance: -
j_gene: TRBJ2-7

CDR3aa: CASSRLGGINEQFF
v_gene: TRBV9
abundance: -
j_gene: TRBJ2-1

CDR3aa: CASSLRVTPPNIQYF
v_gene: TRBV11-2
abundance: few
j_gene: TRBJ2-4

CDR3aa: CASVMYGPSKYGYTF
v_gene: TRBV2
abundance: few
j_gene: TRBJ1-2

CDR3aa: CASSESQDYGYTF
v_gene: TRBV10-1
abundance: -
j_gene: TRBJ1-2

CDR3aa: CASSRGSGRDQETQYF
v_gene: TRBV5-1
abundance: -
j_gene: TRBJ2-5

CDR3aa: CASSDRGFGDTQYF
v_gene: TRBV6-4
abundance: -
j_gene: TRBJ2-3

CDR3aa: CASSYTGATYEQYF
v_gene: TRBV6-5
abundance: -
j_gene: TRBJ2-7

CDR3aa: CASSQLRGDTEAFF
v_gene: TRBV18
abundance: -
j_gene: TRBJ1-1

CDR3aa: CASRDGGPEQYF
v_gene: TRBV6-1
abundance: -
j_gene: TRBJ2-7

CDR3aa: CASSPQGAYGYTF
v_gene: TRBV4-2
abundance: few
j_gene: TRBJ1-2